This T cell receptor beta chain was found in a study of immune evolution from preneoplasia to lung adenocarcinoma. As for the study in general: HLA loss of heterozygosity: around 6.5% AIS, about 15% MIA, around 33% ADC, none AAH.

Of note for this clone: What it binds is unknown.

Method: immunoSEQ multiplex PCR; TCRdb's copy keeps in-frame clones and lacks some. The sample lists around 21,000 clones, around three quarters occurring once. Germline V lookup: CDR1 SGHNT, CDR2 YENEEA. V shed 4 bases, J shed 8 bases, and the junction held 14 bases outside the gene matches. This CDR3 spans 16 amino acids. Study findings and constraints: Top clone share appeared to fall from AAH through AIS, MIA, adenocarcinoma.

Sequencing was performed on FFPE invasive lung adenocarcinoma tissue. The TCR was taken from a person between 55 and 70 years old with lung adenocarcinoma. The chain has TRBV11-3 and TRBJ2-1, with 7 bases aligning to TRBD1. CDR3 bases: TGTGCCAGCAGCTCTGACAGGGTAGGGGTCTGGGATGAGCAGTTCTTC. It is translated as CASSSDRVGVWDEQFF.